The sequence of this T cell receptor (beta chain) was determined in a study of blood T cell repertoires in COVID-19. The germline V gene has CDR1 SGHNT and CDR2 YENEEA. The CDR3 has 15 residues. Trimming cost V 3 bases and J 4 bases, with 15 bases left between them. In the original processing: From reference gene primer amplification, estimates of nucleated cell counts were derived. Produced via immunoSEQ multiplex PCR; TCRdb's table is partial and in-frame only. V and J calls and clone size are as listed in that table; D and trimming were resolved from the DNA. The sample includes about 370,000 clones, about 89% of them seen just once.

The J gene is TRBJ1-1, the V gene TRBV11-3; possibly TRBD1 for D (6 bases). The TCR originated in a woman in her twenties or thirties with COVID-19, enrolled during active disease. Sequences were obtained from peripheral blood. CDR3 coding DNA: TGTGCCAGCAGCTTTGCAGGGGCGCGAAGCACTGAAGCTTTCTTT. It specifies CASSFAGARSTEAFF.